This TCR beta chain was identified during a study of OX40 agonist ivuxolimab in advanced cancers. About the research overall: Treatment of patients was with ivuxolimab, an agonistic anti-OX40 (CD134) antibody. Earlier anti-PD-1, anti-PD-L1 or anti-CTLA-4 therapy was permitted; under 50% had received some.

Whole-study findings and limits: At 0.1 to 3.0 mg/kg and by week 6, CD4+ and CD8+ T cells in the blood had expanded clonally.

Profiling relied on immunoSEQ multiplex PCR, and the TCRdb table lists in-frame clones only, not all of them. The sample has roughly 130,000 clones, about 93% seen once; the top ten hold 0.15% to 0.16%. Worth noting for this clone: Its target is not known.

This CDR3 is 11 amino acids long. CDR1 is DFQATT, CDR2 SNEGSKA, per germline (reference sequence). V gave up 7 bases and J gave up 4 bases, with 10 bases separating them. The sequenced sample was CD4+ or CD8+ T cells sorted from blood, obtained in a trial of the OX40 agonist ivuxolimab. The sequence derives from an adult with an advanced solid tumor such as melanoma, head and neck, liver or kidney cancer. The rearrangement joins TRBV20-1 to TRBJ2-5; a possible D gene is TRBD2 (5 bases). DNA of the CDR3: TGCAGTGTCGGACTCTCAGAGACCCAGTACTTC. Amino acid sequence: CSVGLSETQYF.